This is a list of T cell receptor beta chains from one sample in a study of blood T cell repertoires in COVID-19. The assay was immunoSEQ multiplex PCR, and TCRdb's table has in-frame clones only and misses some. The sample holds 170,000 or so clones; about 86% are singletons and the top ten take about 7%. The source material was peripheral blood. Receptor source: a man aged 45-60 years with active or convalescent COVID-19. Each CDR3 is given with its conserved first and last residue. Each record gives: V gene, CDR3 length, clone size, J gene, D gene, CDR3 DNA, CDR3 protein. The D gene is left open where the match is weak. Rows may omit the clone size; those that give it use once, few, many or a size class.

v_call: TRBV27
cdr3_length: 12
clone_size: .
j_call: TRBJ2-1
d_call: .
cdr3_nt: TGTGCCAGCAGGGGACTGGTGAATGAGCAGTTCTTC
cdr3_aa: CASRGLVNEQFF

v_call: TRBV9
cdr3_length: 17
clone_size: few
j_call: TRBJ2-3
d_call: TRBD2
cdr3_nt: TGTGCCAGCAGCGTAGCCGGACTAGCGGCTAGCACAGATACGCAGTATTTT
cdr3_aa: CASSVAGLAASTDTQYF

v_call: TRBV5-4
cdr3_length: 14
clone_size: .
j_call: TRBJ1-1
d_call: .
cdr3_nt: TGTGCCAGCAGCTTTCAAGGTGAGGACACTGAAGCTTTCTTT
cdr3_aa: CASSFQGEDTEAFF

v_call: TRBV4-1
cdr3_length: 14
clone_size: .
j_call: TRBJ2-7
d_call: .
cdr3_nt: TGCGCCAGCAGCCAAGATTTTAGACATACAAACCTTTACTTC
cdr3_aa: CASSQDFRHTNLYF

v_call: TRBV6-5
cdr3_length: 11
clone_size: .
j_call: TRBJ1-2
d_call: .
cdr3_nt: TGTGCCAGCAGGAGGGACTATGGCTACACCTTC
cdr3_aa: CASRRDYGYTF

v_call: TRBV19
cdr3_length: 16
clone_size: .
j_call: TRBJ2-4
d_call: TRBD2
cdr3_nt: TGTGCCAGTAGTATACGCGGGGGGGCCGCCAAAAACATTCAGTACTTC
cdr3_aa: CASSIRGGAAKNIQYF

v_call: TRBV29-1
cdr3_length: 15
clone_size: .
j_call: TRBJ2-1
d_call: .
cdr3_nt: TGCAGCGTTGAAGAAGACACCCAACTCTACAATGAGCAGTTCTTC
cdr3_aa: CSVEEDTQLYNEQFF

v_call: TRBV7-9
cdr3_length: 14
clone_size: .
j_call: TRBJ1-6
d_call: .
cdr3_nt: TGTGCCAGCAGCCTCGGGACTGAAGGTTCACCCCTCCACTTT
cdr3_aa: CASSLGTEGSPLHF

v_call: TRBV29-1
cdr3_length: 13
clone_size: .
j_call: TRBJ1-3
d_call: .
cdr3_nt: TGCAGCGTTGTAGAGTCATCTGGAAACACCATATATTTT
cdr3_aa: CSVVESSGNTIYF

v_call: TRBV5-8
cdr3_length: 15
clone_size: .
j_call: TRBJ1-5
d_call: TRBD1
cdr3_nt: TGTGCCAGCAGCTGGACAGGGGGCGAGGGTCAGCCCCAGCATTTT
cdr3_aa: CASSWTGGEGQPQHF

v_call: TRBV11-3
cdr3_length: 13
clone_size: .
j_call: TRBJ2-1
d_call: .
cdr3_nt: TGTGCCAGCAGCTCAAACAGGGATAATGAGCAGTTCTTC
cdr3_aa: CASSSNRDNEQFF

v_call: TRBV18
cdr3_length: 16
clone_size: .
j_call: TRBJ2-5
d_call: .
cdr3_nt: TGTGCCAGCTCACCAGGTACAGGGAGGGGACAAGAGACCCAGTACTTC
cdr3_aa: CASSPGTGRGQETQYF

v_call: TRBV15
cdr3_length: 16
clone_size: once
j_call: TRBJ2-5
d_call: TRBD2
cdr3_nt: TGTGCCACCAGCAGACCCAGAGCGGGGGGACAAGAGACCCAGTACTTC
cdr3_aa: CATSRPRAGGQETQYF

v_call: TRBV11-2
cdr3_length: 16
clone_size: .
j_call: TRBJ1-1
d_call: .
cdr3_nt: TGTGCCAGCAGCTTAGCCTACGATAGGGGAACGGCTGAAGCTTTCTTT
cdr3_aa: CASSLAYDRGTAEAFF

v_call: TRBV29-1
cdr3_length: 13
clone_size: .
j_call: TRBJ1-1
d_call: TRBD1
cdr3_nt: TGCAGCGTTGTACCCGACAGGGACACTGAAGCTTTCTTT
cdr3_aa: CSVVPDRDTEAFF

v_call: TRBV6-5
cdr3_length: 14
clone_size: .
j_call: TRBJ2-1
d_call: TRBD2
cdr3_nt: TGTGCCAGCAGTATGACGGGGGGGAGAAATGAGCAGTTCTTC
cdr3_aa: CASSMTGGRNEQFF

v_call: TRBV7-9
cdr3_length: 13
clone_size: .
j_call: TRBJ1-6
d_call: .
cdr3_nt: TGTGCCAGCAGCCCACCGGGTAATTCACCCCTCCACTTT
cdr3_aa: CASSPPGNSPLHF

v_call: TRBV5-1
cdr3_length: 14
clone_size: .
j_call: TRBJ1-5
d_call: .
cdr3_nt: TGCGCCAGCAGCTTGACGACAGGAGATCAGCCCCAGCATTTT
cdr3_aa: CASSLTTGDQPQHF

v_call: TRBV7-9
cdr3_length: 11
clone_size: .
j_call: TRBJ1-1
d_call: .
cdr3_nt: TGTGCCAGCAACCAGGACACTGAAGCTTTCTTT
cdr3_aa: CASNQDTEAFF

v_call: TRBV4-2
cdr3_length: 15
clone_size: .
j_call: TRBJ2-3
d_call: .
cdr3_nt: TGTGCCAGCAGCCAAGCCCGCTCGGGGACAGATACGCAGTATTTT
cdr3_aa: CASSQARSGTDTQYF

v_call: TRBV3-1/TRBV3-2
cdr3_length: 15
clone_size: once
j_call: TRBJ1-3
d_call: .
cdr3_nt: TGTGCCAGCAGCCAAGGGGAAGGGGCTGGAAACACCATATATTTT
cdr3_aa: CASSQGEGAGNTIYF

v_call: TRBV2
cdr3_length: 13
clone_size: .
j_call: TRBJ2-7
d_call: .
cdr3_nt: TGTGCCAGCAGCGTACAGGGATCCTACGAGCAGTACTTC
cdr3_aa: CASSVQGSYEQYF

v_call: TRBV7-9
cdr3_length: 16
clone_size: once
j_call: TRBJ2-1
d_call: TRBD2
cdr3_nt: TGTGCCAGCAGCTTCCTCGCAGCGGGAGGGAGGAATGAGCAGTTCTTC
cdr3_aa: CASSFLAAGGRNEQFF

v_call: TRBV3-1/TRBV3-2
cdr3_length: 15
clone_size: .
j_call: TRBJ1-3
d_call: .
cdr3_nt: TGTGCCAGCAGCCAAGATACCACGGGGGTAGTCACCATATATTTT
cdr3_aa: CASSQDTTGVVTIYF

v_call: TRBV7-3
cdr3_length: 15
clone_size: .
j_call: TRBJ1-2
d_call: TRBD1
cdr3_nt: TGTGCCAGCAGCTTAACGGGGACAGGCAACTATGGCTACACCTTC
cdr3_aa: CASSLTGTGNYGYTF

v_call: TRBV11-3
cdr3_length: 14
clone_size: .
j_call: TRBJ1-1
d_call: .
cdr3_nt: TGTGCCAGCAGTTATGACAGGATAGTTGCTGAAGCTTTCTTT
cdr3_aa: CASSYDRIVAEAFF

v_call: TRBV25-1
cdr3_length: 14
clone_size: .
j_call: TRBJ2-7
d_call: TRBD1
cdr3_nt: TGTGCCAGCAGTGTAGGGACAGAATCCTACGAGCAGTACTTC
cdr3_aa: CASSVGTESYEQYF

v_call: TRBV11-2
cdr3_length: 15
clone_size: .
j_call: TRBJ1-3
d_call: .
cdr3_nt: TGTGCCAGCAGCTCCCAGACAGGACCTGGAAACACCATATATTTT
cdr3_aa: CASSSQTGPGNTIYF

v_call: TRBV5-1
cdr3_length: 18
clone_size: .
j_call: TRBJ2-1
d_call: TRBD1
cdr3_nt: TGCGCCAGCAGCTTGGGCAACAGGGGGCTTAGCGGAGACAATGAGCAGTTCTTC
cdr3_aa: CASSLGNRGLSGDNEQFF

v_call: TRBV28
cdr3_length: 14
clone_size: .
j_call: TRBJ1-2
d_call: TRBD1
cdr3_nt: TGTGCCAGCAGTTCAGCCGGGACAGTCTATGGCTACACCTTC
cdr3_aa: CASSSAGTVYGYTF

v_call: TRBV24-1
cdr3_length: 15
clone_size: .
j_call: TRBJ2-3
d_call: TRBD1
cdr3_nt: TGTGCCACCAGCGACCGGGACAGGGGCGGAAATACGCAGTATTTT
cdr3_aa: CATSDRDRGGNTQYF

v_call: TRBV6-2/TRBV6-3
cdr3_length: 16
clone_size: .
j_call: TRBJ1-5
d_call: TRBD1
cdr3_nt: TGTGCCAGCAGTAACCCGGGACAGGGGGCCGAGCAGCCCCAGCATTTT
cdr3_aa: CASSNPGQGAEQPQHF

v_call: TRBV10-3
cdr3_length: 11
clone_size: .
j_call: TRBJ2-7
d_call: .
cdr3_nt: TGTGCCATCAGTGACGTGGGGCCTGGGTACTTC
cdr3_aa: CAISDVGPGYF

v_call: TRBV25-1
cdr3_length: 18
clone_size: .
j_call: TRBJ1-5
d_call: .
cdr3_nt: TGTGCCAGCAGTGACCCATCATGGACCGGGGGGGACGGACAGCCCCAGCATTTT
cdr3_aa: CASSDPSWTGGDGQPQHF

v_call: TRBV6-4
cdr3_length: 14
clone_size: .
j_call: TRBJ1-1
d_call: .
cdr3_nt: TGTGCCAGCAGTGACACCGACAGAGACACTGAAGCTTTCTTT
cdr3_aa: CASSDTDRDTEAFF

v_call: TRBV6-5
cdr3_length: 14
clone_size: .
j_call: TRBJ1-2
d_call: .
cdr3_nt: TGTGCCAGCATTACAGGGTTCGGTAACTATGGCTACACCTTC
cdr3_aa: CASITGFGNYGYTF

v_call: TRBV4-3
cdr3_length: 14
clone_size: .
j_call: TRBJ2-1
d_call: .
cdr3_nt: TGCGCCAGCAGCCAAGATTGGGGGGGCTCTGAGCAGTTCTTC
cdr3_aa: CASSQDWGGSEQFF

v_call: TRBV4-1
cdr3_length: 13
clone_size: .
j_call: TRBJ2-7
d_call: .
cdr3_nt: TGCGCCAGCAGCCCCGGACGGTGGGAGGAGCAGTACTTC
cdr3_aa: CASSPGRWEEQYF

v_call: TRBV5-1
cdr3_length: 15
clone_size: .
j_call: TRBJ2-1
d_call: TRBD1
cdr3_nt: TGCGCCAGCAGCATACCCGGGACAGGGACGGATGAGCAGTTCTTC
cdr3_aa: CASSIPGTGTDEQFF

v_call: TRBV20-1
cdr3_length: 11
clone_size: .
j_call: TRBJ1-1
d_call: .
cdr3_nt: TGCAGTGCTCGACAGAACACTGAAGCTTTCTTT
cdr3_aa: CSARQNTEAFF

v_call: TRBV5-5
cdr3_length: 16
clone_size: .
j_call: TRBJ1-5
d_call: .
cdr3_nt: TGTGCCAGCAGCTTGGAGACACCGTATAGCAATCAGCCCCAGCATTTT
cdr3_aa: CASSLETPYSNQPQHF

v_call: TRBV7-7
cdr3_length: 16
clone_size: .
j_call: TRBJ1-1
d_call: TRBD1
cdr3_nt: TGTGCTAGCAGGTTCCTACAGGGGGCGTTGGAAACTGAAGCTTTCTTT
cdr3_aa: CASRFLQGALETEAFF

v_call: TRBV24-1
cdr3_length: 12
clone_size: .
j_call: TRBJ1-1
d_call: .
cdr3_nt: TGTGCCACCAGTGATGGTGGCAGGCCAGCTTTCTTT
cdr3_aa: CATSDGGRPAFF

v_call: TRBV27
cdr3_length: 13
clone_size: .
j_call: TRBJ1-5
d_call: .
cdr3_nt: TGTGCCAGCGGGGACATTAGCAATCAGCCCCAGCATTTT
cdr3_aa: CASGDISNQPQHF

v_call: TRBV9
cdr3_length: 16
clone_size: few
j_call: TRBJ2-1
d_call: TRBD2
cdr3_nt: TGTGCCAGCAGCGTAGGTAATAGCGGGAGGGGAAATGAGCAGTTCTTC
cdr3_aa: CASSVGNSGRGNEQFF

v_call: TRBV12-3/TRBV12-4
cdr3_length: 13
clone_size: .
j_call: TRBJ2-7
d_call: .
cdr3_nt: TGTGCCAGCAGTCAAATCAGGGGATACGAGCAGTACTTC
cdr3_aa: CASSQIRGYEQYF

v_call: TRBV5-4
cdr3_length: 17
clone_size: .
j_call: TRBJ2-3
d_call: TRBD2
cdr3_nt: TGTGCCAGCAGCTTGGAGGCTAGCGGGGGAAACACAGATACGCAGTATTTT
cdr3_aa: CASSLEASGGNTDTQYF

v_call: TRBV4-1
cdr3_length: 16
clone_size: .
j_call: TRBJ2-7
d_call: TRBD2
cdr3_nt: TGCGCCAGCAGTAGGGTAGCGGGAGAATCGGCCTACGAGCAGTACTTC
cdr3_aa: CASSRVAGESAYEQYF

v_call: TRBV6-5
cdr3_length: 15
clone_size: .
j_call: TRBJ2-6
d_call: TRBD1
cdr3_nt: TGTGCCAGCAGCCAGCAGGGGGTCGGGGCCAACGTCCTGACTTTC
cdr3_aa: CASSQQGVGANVLTF

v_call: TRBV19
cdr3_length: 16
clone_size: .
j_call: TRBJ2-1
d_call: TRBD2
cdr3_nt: TGTGCCAGTAGCAAGACTAGCGGGAGGGAGTACAATGAGCAGTTCTTC
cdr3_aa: CASSKTSGREYNEQFF

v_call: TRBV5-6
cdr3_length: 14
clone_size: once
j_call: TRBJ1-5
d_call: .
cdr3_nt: TGTGCCAGCAGCTTGACGGGTTTCAATCAGCCCCAGCATTTT
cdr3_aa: CASSLTGFNQPQHF

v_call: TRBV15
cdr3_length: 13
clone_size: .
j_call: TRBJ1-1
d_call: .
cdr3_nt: TGTGCCACCAGCAGACCTGAGAGGGCTGAAGCTTTCTTT
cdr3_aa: CATSRPERAEAFF

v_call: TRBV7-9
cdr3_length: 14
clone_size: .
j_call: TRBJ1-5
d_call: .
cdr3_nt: TGTGCCAGCAGCTTAGATGGGCCCAATCAGCCCCAGCATTTT
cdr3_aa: CASSLDGPNQPQHF

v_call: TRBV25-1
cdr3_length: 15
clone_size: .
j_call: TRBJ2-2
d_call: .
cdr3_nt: TGTGCCAGCAGTGTCCCAGGACATGCGAGCGGGGAGCTGTTTTTT
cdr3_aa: CASSVPGHASGELFF

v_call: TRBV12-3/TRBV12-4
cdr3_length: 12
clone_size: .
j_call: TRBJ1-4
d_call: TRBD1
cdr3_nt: TGTGCCAGCAGTTTAGGACAGGGGGAACTGTTTTTT
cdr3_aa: CASSLGQGELFF

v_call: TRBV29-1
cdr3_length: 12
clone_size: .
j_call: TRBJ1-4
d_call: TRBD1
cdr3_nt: TGCAGCGTCCGACAGGGGAGTGAAAAACTGTTTTTT
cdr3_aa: CSVRQGSEKLFF

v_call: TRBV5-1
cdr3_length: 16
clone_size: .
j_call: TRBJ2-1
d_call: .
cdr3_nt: TGCGCCAGCAGCTTGGCCTCGGGGGAGACGAGGAATGAGCAGTTCTTC
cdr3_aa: CASSLASGETRNEQFF